One sample yielded the 19 T cell receptor beta chains listed below, sequenced in a study of OX40 agonist ivuxolimab in advanced cancers. Generated by immunoSEQ multiplex PCR, the TCRdb table keeps only in-frame clones and is missing some. The profile shows around 66,000 clones, 84% of them singletons. Here the sequenced sample was CD4+ or CD8+ T cells sorted from blood, taken in a trial of the OX40 agonist ivuxolimab. These receptors were taken from an adult with an advanced solid tumor such as melanoma, head and neck, liver or kidney cancer.

The V call is TRBV4-3, the J call TRBJ1-3; D unresolved. The CDR3 loop spans 13 amino acids. CDR1 is LGHNA and CDR2 is YSLEER in the germline V gene. Trimming stripped 0 bases from V and 4 bases from J, with 4 bases between. The CDR3 here is CASSQEEGNTIYF. The CDR3 DNA reads TGCGCCAGCAGCCAAGAAGAGGGAAACACCATATATTTT.

This sequence joins TRBV18 and TRBJ1-2; D is unresolved. CDR1 is KGHSH, CDR2 LQKENI, per germline. V shed 4 bases and J shed 6 bases, with 15 bases lying between them. This CDR3 is 14 amino acids long. CDR3 in amino acids: CASSLGSNLHGYTF. In nucleotides, the CDR3 is TGTGCCAGCTCACTCGGATCGAACCTTCATGGCTACACCTTC.

The V call is TRBV28, the J call TRBJ2-3, with TRBD1 as a possible D gene (6 bases). Germline V lookup: CDR1 MDHEN, CDR2 SYDVKM. This CDR3 comprises 14 residues. Trimming took off 7 bases at V and 1 base at J, with 12 bases between the two ends. The DNA for the CDR3 is TGTGCCAGCACCCGGTCAGGGGGCACAGATACGCAGTATTTT. It codes for CASTRSGGTDTQYF.

V is TRBV11-3 and J is TRBJ2-1; a weak D match, TRBD2 (6 bases). V was trimmed by 5 bases and J by 0 bases, leaving 14 bases between them. The germline V gene encodes CDR1 SGHNT and CDR2 YENEEA. The CDR3 contains 16 residues. As DNA, the CDR3 is TGTGCCAGCAGCCTGGCCCGGGGGAGCTCCTACAATGAGCAGTTCTTC. Its protein is CASSLARGSSYNEQFF.

The chain is built from TRBV5-1 and TRBJ2-3, with 8 bases that match TRBD1. CDR1 is SGHRS and CDR2 is YFSETQ in the germline V gene. CDR3 length equals 15 residues. After removal of 4 bases from V and 1 base from J, the junction contained 5 bases not matched to a gene. The CDR3 sequence is CASSTGTGRTDTQYF. The CDR3, as DNA: TGCGCCAGCAGCACCGGGACAGGCCGCACAGATACGCAGTATTTT.

V usage is TRBV5-1 and J usage is TRBJ2-2, with D possibly being TRBD2 (5 bases). The CDR3 is 14 residues long. Germline V gene lookup returns CDR1 SGHRS and CDR2 YFSETQ. V was shortened by 5 bases and J by 0 bases, with 8 bases between the two germline ends. The CDR3 is CASREAANTGELFF. The CDR3 DNA reads TGCGCCAGCAGGGAGGCAGCGAACACCGGGGAGCTGTTTTTT.

The chain recombines TRBV5-4 with TRBJ1-1; D not certain. Germline CDR1 is SGHNT and CDR2 is YYREEE (reference sequence). V lost 4 bases and J lost 1, with 14 bases in between. This CDR3 spans 15 amino acids. CDR3 nucleotides: TGTGCCAGCAGCCCGGCCCGGGGAGGGAACACTGAAGCTTTCTTT. Protein sequence: CASSPARGGNTEAFF.

The chain combines TRBV28 with TRBJ2-7; a weak D match, TRBD2 (5 bases). V was shortened by 5 bases and J by 9 bases, with 20 bases between the two germline ends. This CDR3 is built from 14 residues. Germline V gene sequence: CDR1 MDHEN, CDR2 SYDVKM. The CDR3 region is CASSIGGDLRGQYF. The DNA for the CDR3 is TGTGCCAGCAGTATCGGAGGAGACCTACGAGGGCAGTACTTC.

This chain joins TRBV7-2 and TRBJ2-5; TRBD1 matches at 7 bases. Germline V gene data show CDR1 as SGHTA and CDR2 as FQGNSA. With 3 bases clipped from V and 4 bases from J, the junction kept 8 bases outside the gene matches. This CDR3 is built from 15 residues. The CDR3: CASSLTGSRGETQYF. CDR3 coding DNA: TGTGCCAGCAGCTTGACAGGGTCCCGGGGAGAGACCCAGTACTTC.

This chain uses TRBV29-1 with TRBJ2-7; D call uncertain. The germline V gene has CDR1 SQVTM and CDR2 ANQGSEA. Trimming took 3 bases from V and 0 from J, leaving 9 bases between them. The CDR3 covers 13 residues. This CDR3 is CSVDSGNSYEQYF. The DNA for the CDR3 is TGCAGCGTTGATTCCGGAAACTCCTACGAGCAGTACTTC.

This clone was picked up one time. V usage is TRBV9 and J usage is TRBJ1-2; tentatively, D is TRBD1 (5 bases). CDR1 SGDLS and CDR2 YYNGEE come from the germline V gene. Between the trimmed V and J ends, which lost 4 bases and 6 bases, there was a span of 13 bases. The CDR3 totals 13 residues. The CDR3 DNA sequence: TGTGCCAGCAGCTCCGGACATTTTGATGGCTACACCTTC. Translation gives CASSSGHFDGYTF.

The chain couples TRBV5-4 to TRBJ2-7; TRBD2 is a possible D gene (5 bases). This CDR3 has 15 residues. From germline, CDR1 is SGHNT and CDR2 YYREEE (reference sequence). The V and J ends lost 4 bases and 2 bases respectively, with 16 bases between them. CDR3 amino acids: CASSPSTGVAYEQYF. As DNA, the CDR3 is TGTGCCAGCAGCCCGTCCACCGGGGTGGCCTACGAGCAGTACTTC. Full variable domain (rest looked up from reference TRBV5-4 and TRBJ2-7): ETGVTQSPTHLIKTRGQQVTLRCSSQSGHNTVSWYQQALGQGPQFIFQYYREEENGRGNFPPRFSGLQFPNYSSELNVNALELDDSALYLCASSPSTGVAYEQYFGPGTRLTVT.

The chain combines TRBV5-1 with TRBJ2-5; 7 nucleotides match TRBD1. The CDR3 covers 14 residues. The junction had 5 bases not matched to a gene; V was cut back by 4 bases and J by 2 bases. Germline lookup yields CDR1 SGHRS and CDR2 YFSETQ. The CDR3 sequence: CASSPGTVQETQYF. CDR3 nucleotide sequence: TGCGCCAGCAGCCCGGGGACAGTTCAAGAGACCCAGTACTTC.

The V and J genes are TRBV19 and TRBJ1-2; TRBD1 matches at 9 bases. This CDR3 region has 16 residues. Per the germline V gene, CDR1 is LNHDA and CDR2 is SQIVND (reference sequence). Trimming removed 4 bases from V and 8 bases from J; junction bases left unmatched: 14. Written as DNA, the CDR3 is TGTGCCAGTAGTACCACCGGGACAGGGAGCTCCTCCGGCTACACCTTC. Its translation: CASSTTGTGSSSGYTF.

The rearrangement links TRBV18 to TRBJ1-2; D might be TRBD1 (5 bases). V lost 2 bases to trimming and J lost 4 bases, with 14 bases between them. The CDR3 is made up of 15 amino acids. CDR1 KGHSH and CDR2 LQKENI come from the germline V gene. The CDR3 reads CASSPSGAGTYGYTF. The DNA for the CDR3 is TGTGCCAGCTCACCATCAGGTGCAGGGACCTATGGCTACACCTTC.

The genes are TRBV28 and TRBJ1-6; 7 bases fit TRBD1. V trimming: 7 bases; J trimming: 7 bases; junction bases outside the gene matches: 4. The CDR3 runs to 13 residues. Germline V gene sequence: CDR1 MDHEN, CDR2 SYDVKM. CDR3 loop: CASKEGANSPLHF. For the CDR3, the DNA is TGTGCCAGCAAGGAGGGGGCAAATTCACCCCTCCACTTT.

This chain connects TRBV5-1 to TRBJ1-1; 11 nucleotides line up with TRBD1. The CDR3 is 14 amino acids. With V trimmed by 4 bases and J by 4 bases, 3 bases remained unmatched. Germline lookup yields CDR1 SGHRS and CDR2 YFSETQ. The CDR3 DNA is TGCGCCAGCAGCGCCGGGACAGGGGGCACTGAAGCTTTCTTT. It translates to CASSAGTGGTEAFF.

V is TRBV19 and J is TRBJ1-2, with unresolved D. Germline V gene data show CDR1 as LNHDA and CDR2 as SQIVND (reference sequence). With 7 bases removed from V and 4 bases from J, the gap between germline ends came to 10 bases. The CDR3 extends over 12 amino acids. CDR3: CASTHDGYGYTF. Written as DNA, the CDR3 is TGTGCCAGTACGCACGACGGCTATGGCTACACCTTC.

Turning to this clone: Additional DNA sequences in this sample encode the identical CDR3. The rearrangement uses TRBV5-1 and TRBJ1-5; D is perhaps TRBD1 (5 bases). This CDR3 spans 15 amino acids. Looked up from germline, CDR1 is SGHRS and CDR2 is YFSETQ. Trimming cost V 5 bases and J 1 base, with 13 bases left between them. The CDR3 loop reads CASRRTPDSNQPQHF. The CDR3, as DNA: TGCGCCAGCAGGCGGACACCCGACAGCAATCAGCCCCAGCATTTT.